These 6 T cell receptor beta chains were sequenced from one sample in a study of siplizumab effects on memory and regulatory T cells. Produced via immunoSEQ multiplex PCR; TCRdb's table is partial and in-frame only. The data show about 110,000 clones, approximately 90% seen once. The sample was Tregs sorted from blood. These receptors all come from a human donor in good health.

This rearrangement joins TRBV19 to TRBJ1-2; no firm D call. Trimming shortened V by 2 bases and J by 0 bases, and 7 bases separated the two germline ends. CDR1 is LNHDA, CDR2 SQIVND, per germline (reference sequence). The CDR3 totals 14 residues. The CDR3 loop reads CASSIRRANYGYTF. DNA for the CDR3: TGTGCCAGTAGTATAAGAAGAGCTAACTATGGCTACACCTTC.

The chain uses TRBV9 and TRBJ1-2, with a tentative D call TRBD1 (5 bases). Trimming took 4 bases from V and 4 from J, leaving 17 bases between them. The CDR3 runs 15 residues. CDR1 and CDR2 from the germline V gene are SGDLS and YYNGEE. CDR3 loop: CASSTSGATSYGYTF. CDR3 coding DNA: TGTGCCAGCAGCACCTCTGGGGCCACCTCCTATGGCTACACCTTC.

V and J are TRBV11-3 and TRBJ1-2, with 7 bases aligning to TRBD1. Germline V gene lookup returns CDR1 SGHNT and CDR2 YENEEA. J gave up 5 bases and V 4 bases, and 10 bases lay outside the gene matches. The CDR3 is 15 amino acids. The DNA for the CDR3 is TGTGCCAGCAGCTACAGCGCCGGGACAGCTTATGGCTACACCTTC. It specifies CASSYSAGTAYGYTF. The full variable domain, its missing parts supplied by reference TRBV11-3 and TRBJ1-2, is EAGVVQSPRYKIIEKKQPVAFWCNPISGHNTLYWYLQNLGQGPELLIRYENEEAVDDSQLPKDRFSAERLKGVDSTLKIQPAELGDSAVYLCASSYSAGTAYGYTFGSGTRLTVV.

The V gene is TRBV20-1, the J gene TRBJ2-7; D unresolved. CDR1 DFQATT and CDR2 SNEGSKA come from the germline V gene (reference sequence). Trimming took 2 bases from V and 3 from J, leaving 5 bases between them. This CDR3 contains 11 residues. CDR3 nucleotides: TGCAGTGCTAGAAAGGACTACGAGCAGTACTTC. Amino acid sequence: CSARKDYEQYF.

Details on this clone: The junction and the germline gene differ at one end; a read error may be behind it. This chain links TRBV5-1 with TRBJ2-3, with TRBD2 matching 9 bases. There are 15 residues in the CDR3. CDR1 is SGHRS and CDR2 is YFSETQ in the germline V gene. In DNA form, the CDR3 reads TGCGCCAGCCGCTTAGCGGGAGAGGTTACAGATACGCAGTATTTT. Translation: CASRLAGEVTDTQYF.

The DNA of the CDR3 is TGCGCCAGCAGCTTGTATGGGGAAGGTACGCAGTATTTT. As protein: CASSLYGEGTQYF. The J gene is TRBJ2-3, the V gene TRBV5-1; no firm D call. V dropped 1 base and J dropped 8 bases, with 11 bases sitting between them. Germline CDR1 reads SGHRS; CDR2 reads YFSETQ. CDR3 length: 13 residues.